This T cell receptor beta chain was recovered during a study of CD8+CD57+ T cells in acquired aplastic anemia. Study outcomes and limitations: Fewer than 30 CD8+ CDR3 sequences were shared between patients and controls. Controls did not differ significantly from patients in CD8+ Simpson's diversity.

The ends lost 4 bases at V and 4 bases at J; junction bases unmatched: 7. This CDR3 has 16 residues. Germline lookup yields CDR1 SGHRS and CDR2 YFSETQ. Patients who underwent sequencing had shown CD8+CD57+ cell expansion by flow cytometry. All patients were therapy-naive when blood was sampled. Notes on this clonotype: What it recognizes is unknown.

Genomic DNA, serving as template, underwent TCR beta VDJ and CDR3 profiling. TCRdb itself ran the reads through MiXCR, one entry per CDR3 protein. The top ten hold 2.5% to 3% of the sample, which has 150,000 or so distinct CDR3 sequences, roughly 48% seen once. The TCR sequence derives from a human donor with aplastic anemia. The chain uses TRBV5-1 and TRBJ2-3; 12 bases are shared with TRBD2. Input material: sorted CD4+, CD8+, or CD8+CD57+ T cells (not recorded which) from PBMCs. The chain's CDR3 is CASSPPSGGAADTQYF. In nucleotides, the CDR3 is TGCGCCAGCAGCCCTCCTAGCGGGGGGGCCGCAGATACGCAGTATTTT. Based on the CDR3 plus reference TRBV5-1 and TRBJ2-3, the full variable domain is KAGVTQTPRYLIKTRGQQVTLSCSPISGHRSVSWYQQTPGQGLQFLFEYFSETQRNKGNFPGRFSGRQFSNSRSEMNVSTLELGDSALYLCASSPPSGGAADTQYFGPGTRLTVL.